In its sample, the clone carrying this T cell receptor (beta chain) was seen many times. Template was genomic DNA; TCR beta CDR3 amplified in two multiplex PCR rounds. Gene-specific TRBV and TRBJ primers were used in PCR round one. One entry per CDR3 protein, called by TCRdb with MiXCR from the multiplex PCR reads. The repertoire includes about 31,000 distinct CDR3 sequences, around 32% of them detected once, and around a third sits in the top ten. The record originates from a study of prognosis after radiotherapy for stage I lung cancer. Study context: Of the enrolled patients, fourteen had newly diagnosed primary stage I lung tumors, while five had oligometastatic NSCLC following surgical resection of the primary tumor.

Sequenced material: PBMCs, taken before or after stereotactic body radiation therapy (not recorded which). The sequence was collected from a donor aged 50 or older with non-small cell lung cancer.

The CDR3 region has the DNA TGTGCCAGCAGCCGGCAAAGGGGGTTCCAAGAGACCCAGTACTTC. The encoded protein is CASSRQRGFQETQYF. The genes are TRBV7-2 and TRBJ2-5, with a tentative D call TRBD1 (6 bases). CDR1 and CDR2 from the germline V gene are SGHTA and FQGNSA. With 5 bases removed from V and 1 base from J, the gap between germline ends came to 14 bases. This CDR3 is 15 amino acids long. The variable domain in full, with the rest retrieved from reference TRBV7-2 and TRBJ2-5, is GAGVSQSPSNKVTEKGKDVELRCDPISGHTALYWYRQSLGQGLEFLIYFQGNSAPDKSGLPSDRFSAERTGGSVSTLTIQRTQQEDSAVYLCASSRQRGFQETQYFGPGTRLLVL.